A selection of T cell receptor beta chains follows, all from one sample in a study of cytomegalovirus exposure and HLA in healthy donors. Sequencing used immunoSEQ multiplex PCR; TCRdb keeps in-frame clones, though not all of them. The table has 150,000 to 200,000 clones, about 80% seen once. Sample: PBMCs. The receptors derive from a young man in good health and CMV-seropositive. Each CDR3 is given with its conserved first and last residue. The D gene is left open where the match is weak. Rows may omit the clone size; those that give it use once, few, many or a size class.

NA	TRBV28	once	TRBJ1-1	14	TGTGCCAGCACAGGTGAATCAAAAATCACTGAAGCTTTCTTT	CASTGESKITEAFF
NA	TRBV7-6	NA	TRBJ2-7	14	TGTGCCAGCAGCTTCGACACGAGCTCCTACGAGCAGTACTTC	CASSFDTSSYEQYF
NA	TRBV7-6	NA	TRBJ1-4	14	TGTGCCAGCAGCCAGACTGCAACTAATGAAAAACTGTTTTTT	CASSQTATNEKLFF
TRBD1	TRBV9	NA	TRBJ2-7	15	TGTGCCAGCAGCCTAGGGGGACAGGGAGGGTACGAGCAGTACTTC	CASSLGGQGGYEQYF
NA	TRBV7-2	NA	TRBJ2-3	16	TGTGCCAGCAGCCGCCCCGCCGCACACAACACAGATACGCAGTATTTT	CASSRPAAHNTDTQYF
TRBD1	TRBV5-1	NA	TRBJ2-3	17	TGCGCCAGCAGCTTGGGGACAGGGGGCTTGAGGACAGATACGCAGTATTTT	CASSLGTGGLRTDTQYF
TRBD2	TRBV29-1	NA	TRBJ2-7	12	TGCAGCGTTGTCTCGGGAGGGGGCGAGCAGTACTTC	CSVVSGGGEQYF
NA	TRBV27	NA	TRBJ2-6	16	TGTGCCAGCAGTTCCCGATACAGCTCTGGGGCCAACGTCCTGACTTTC	CASSSRYSSGANVLTF
NA	TRBV7-2	NA	TRBJ2-6	13	TGTGCCAGCAGCTTAGGACAGAGTGGCGTCCTGACTTTC	CASSLGQSGVLTF
TRBD1	TRBV27	NA	TRBJ1-2	13	TGTGCCAGCAGGGTGACAGGGGTAGGAGGCTACACCTTC	CASRVTGVGGYTF
TRBD2	TRBV11-2	NA	TRBJ2-7	15	TGTGCCAGCAGCTTAGCTCTCGGGGGGGCTTACGAGCAGTACTTC	CASSLALGGAYEQYF
NA	TRBV5-1	NA	TRBJ2-5	13	TGCGCCAGCAGCTTGACAGGGTGGGAGACCCAGTACTTC	CASSLTGWETQYF
NA	TRBV30	NA	TRBJ1-3	13	TGTGCCCACAAAAGGGGACTCGTGGACACCATATATTTT	CAHKRGLVDTIYF
NA	TRBV5-6	once	TRBJ1-1	15	TGTGCCAGCACCACCCCGCGCGGGGGGAACACTGAAGCTTTCTTT	CASTTPRGGNTEAFF
TRBD1	TRBV2	NA	TRBJ2-7	14	TGTGCCAGCAGTGATGGGCAGGGGGCCGACGAGCAGTACTTC	CASSDGQGADEQYF
NA	TRBV10-3	few	TRBJ1-1	13	TGTGCCATCAGGACAGCCGAGAACACTGAAGCTTTCTTT	CAIRTAENTEAFF
NA	TRBV19	NA	TRBJ2-7	17	TGTGCCAGTAGTCCCCAATGGTCGGCAGGAGGGATCTACGAGCAGTACTTC	CASSPQWSAGGIYEQYF
NA	TRBV15	NA	TRBJ2-5	17	TGTGCCACCAGCAGAGATTTTAACCTTCGACAGCAAGAGACCCAGTACTTC	CATSRDFNLRQQETQYF
NA	TRBV7-3	NA	TRBJ2-6	18	TGTGCCAGCAGCTTCGCGAGTACAGGCTCCGCTGGGGCCAACGTCCTGACTTTC	CASSFASTGSAGANVLTF
NA	TRBV2	NA	TRBJ1-1	13	TGTGCCAGCAGATTAGGGGTGGGCACTGAAGCTTTCTTT	CASRLGVGTEAFF
NA	TRBV4-3	NA	TRBJ1-1	15	TGCGCCAGCAGCCAAGTTTACAGGGAGGGAACTGAAGCTTTCTTT	CASSQVYREGTEAFF
NA	TRBV10-3	NA	TRBJ2-5	15	TGTGCCATCAGTGATCGTGCGGGGAGTGGAGAGACCCAGTACTTC	CAISDRAGSGETQYF
TRBD1	TRBV12-5	NA	TRBJ1-5	16	TGTGCTAGTGGTTTGGTACTATCCAGGGGGAATCAGCCCCAGCATTTT	CASGLVLSRGNQPQHF
NA	TRBV4-1	NA	TRBJ2-7	14	TGCGCCAGCAGCCAAGTACAGGGAGCCTACGAGCAGTACTTC	CASSQVQGAYEQYF
TRBD2	TRBV4-3	NA	TRBJ2-3	15	TGCGCCAGCAGCCAAGATGGGGGGGTGCTGAATACGCAGTATTTT	CASSQDGGVLNTQYF
NA	TRBV2	NA	TRBJ2-5	14	TGTGCCAGCAGTGATGGCAGGGGCCAAGAGACCCAGTACTTC	CASSDGRGQETQYF
NA	TRBV29-1	NA	TRBJ2-2	12	TGCAGCGTGGGAGACAGGATCCGGGAGCTGTTTTTT	CSVGDRIRELFF
TRBD2	TRBV5-1	NA	TRBJ2-1	15	TGCGCCAGCAGCGGGAGGACTAGCGGGGGCAATGAGCAGTTCTTC	CASSGRTSGGNEQFF
TRBD1	TRBV11-2	NA	TRBJ2-7	16	TGTGCCAGCAGCTTAGATGTGGTAGGACAGGGCTACGAGCAGTACTTC	CASSLDVVGQGYEQYF
NA	TRBV29-1	NA	TRBJ2-1	10	TGCAGCGTTGAAGTAAATGAGCAGTTCTTC	CSVEVNEQFF
TRBD2	TRBV5-1	NA	TRBJ2-1	18	TGCGCCAGCGGGACCGGGACTAGCGGGGTGAGCTCCTACAATGAGCAGTTCTTC	CASGTGTSGVSSYNEQFF
TRBD1	TRBV11-2	once	TRBJ1-1	12	TGTGCCAGCAGCCAGGGGGGTCCCGAGGCTTTCTTT	CASSQGGPEAFF
TRBD2	TRBV10-2	NA	TRBJ2-5	15	TGCGCCAGCAGTGAGTCGAGCGGGGGGATGGAGACCCAGTACTTC	CASSESSGGMETQYF
NA	TRBV6-1	NA	TRBJ1-5	13	TGTGCCAGCAGGAGGGAGATCAATCAGCCCCAGCATTTT	CASRREINQPQHF
TRBD1	TRBV19	NA	TRBJ1-6	13	TGTGCCAGTAGTACGGGACAGGGTTCACCCCTCCACTTT	CASSTGQGSPLHF
TRBD2	TRBV28	NA	TRBJ2-7	16	TGTGCCAGCAGCCCAATCCCGGGACTAGTTTACTACGAGCAGTACTTC	CASSPIPGLVYYEQYF
NA	TRBV19	NA	TRBJ2-5	14	TGTGCCAGTAGTAGTTCACCAGGGGGGGAGACCCAGTACTTC	CASSSSPGGETQYF
TRBD2	TRBV29-1	NA	TRBJ2-7	15	TGCAGCGTCCCATTGGGAGGGGCAAGCTCCTACGAGCAGTACTTC	CSVPLGGASSYEQYF
TRBD1	TRBV6-1	NA	TRBJ2-7	16	TGTGCCAGCAGTGCAACCTCCGGGACAGGGGCCGTGGAGCAGTACTTC	CASSATSGTGAVEQYF
TRBD2	TRBV28	NA	TRBJ2-7	16	TGTGCCAGCAGTAAAATAAGCGGGGGAGATTCCTACGAGCAGTACTTC	CASSKISGGDSYEQYF
NA	TRBV27	NA	TRBJ1-3	13	TGTGCCAGCAGTATCAGCTCTGGAAACACCATATATTTT	CASSISSGNTIYF
NA	TRBV28	once	TRBJ2-1	12	TGTGCCAGCAGTGGAGTCTTGAGTGAGCAGTTCTTC	CASSGVLSEQFF
NA	TRBV4-1	NA	TRBJ2-5	13	TGCGCCAGCAGCCAAGTCGTCCAAGAGACCCAGTACTTC	CASSQVVQETQYF
NA	TRBV10-3	NA	TRBJ2-1	11	TGTGCCATCAGTGAAACTAGCCGCCAGTTCTTC	CAISETSRQFF
NA	TRBV4-3	once	TRBJ2-1	15	TGCGCCAGCAGCCAGAGGCAGGGGCCTCGGAATGAGCAGTTCTTC	CASSQRQGPRNEQFF
TRBD2	TRBV30	NA	TRBJ2-1	15	TGTGCCTGGAGTCAGACTAGCGGGGTCCACAATGAGCAGTTCTTC	CAWSQTSGVHNEQFF
TRBD1	TRBV4-3	once	TRBJ2-1	14	TGCGCCAGCAGCCAGATGGGACAGGCCAATGAGCAGTTCTTC	CASSQMGQANEQFF
NA	TRBV5-1	NA	TRBJ1-3	15	TGCGCCAGCAGCTTGGGACAGGCGGCTGGAAACACCATATATTTT	CASSLGQAAGNTIYF
TRBD1	TRBV5-1	NA	TRBJ1-2	16	TGCGCCAGCAGCCACGGACAGGACTCAGCTAACTATGGCTACACCTTC	CASSHGQDSANYGYTF
NA	TRBV5-1	NA	TRBJ1-5	17	TGCGCCAGCAGCTTGGCCACCGGGGACTCTAGCAATCAGCCCCAGCATTTT	CASSLATGDSSNQPQHF
NA	TRBV19	NA	TRBJ2-7	13	TGTGCCAGTAGACTGGGCGGAGGTCGGGAGCAGTACTTC	CASRLGGGREQYF
NA	TRBV7-3	NA	TRBJ1-1	14	TGTGCCAGCAGTCCCAACAGGGAGAATATTGAAGCTTTCTTT	CASSPNRENIEAFF